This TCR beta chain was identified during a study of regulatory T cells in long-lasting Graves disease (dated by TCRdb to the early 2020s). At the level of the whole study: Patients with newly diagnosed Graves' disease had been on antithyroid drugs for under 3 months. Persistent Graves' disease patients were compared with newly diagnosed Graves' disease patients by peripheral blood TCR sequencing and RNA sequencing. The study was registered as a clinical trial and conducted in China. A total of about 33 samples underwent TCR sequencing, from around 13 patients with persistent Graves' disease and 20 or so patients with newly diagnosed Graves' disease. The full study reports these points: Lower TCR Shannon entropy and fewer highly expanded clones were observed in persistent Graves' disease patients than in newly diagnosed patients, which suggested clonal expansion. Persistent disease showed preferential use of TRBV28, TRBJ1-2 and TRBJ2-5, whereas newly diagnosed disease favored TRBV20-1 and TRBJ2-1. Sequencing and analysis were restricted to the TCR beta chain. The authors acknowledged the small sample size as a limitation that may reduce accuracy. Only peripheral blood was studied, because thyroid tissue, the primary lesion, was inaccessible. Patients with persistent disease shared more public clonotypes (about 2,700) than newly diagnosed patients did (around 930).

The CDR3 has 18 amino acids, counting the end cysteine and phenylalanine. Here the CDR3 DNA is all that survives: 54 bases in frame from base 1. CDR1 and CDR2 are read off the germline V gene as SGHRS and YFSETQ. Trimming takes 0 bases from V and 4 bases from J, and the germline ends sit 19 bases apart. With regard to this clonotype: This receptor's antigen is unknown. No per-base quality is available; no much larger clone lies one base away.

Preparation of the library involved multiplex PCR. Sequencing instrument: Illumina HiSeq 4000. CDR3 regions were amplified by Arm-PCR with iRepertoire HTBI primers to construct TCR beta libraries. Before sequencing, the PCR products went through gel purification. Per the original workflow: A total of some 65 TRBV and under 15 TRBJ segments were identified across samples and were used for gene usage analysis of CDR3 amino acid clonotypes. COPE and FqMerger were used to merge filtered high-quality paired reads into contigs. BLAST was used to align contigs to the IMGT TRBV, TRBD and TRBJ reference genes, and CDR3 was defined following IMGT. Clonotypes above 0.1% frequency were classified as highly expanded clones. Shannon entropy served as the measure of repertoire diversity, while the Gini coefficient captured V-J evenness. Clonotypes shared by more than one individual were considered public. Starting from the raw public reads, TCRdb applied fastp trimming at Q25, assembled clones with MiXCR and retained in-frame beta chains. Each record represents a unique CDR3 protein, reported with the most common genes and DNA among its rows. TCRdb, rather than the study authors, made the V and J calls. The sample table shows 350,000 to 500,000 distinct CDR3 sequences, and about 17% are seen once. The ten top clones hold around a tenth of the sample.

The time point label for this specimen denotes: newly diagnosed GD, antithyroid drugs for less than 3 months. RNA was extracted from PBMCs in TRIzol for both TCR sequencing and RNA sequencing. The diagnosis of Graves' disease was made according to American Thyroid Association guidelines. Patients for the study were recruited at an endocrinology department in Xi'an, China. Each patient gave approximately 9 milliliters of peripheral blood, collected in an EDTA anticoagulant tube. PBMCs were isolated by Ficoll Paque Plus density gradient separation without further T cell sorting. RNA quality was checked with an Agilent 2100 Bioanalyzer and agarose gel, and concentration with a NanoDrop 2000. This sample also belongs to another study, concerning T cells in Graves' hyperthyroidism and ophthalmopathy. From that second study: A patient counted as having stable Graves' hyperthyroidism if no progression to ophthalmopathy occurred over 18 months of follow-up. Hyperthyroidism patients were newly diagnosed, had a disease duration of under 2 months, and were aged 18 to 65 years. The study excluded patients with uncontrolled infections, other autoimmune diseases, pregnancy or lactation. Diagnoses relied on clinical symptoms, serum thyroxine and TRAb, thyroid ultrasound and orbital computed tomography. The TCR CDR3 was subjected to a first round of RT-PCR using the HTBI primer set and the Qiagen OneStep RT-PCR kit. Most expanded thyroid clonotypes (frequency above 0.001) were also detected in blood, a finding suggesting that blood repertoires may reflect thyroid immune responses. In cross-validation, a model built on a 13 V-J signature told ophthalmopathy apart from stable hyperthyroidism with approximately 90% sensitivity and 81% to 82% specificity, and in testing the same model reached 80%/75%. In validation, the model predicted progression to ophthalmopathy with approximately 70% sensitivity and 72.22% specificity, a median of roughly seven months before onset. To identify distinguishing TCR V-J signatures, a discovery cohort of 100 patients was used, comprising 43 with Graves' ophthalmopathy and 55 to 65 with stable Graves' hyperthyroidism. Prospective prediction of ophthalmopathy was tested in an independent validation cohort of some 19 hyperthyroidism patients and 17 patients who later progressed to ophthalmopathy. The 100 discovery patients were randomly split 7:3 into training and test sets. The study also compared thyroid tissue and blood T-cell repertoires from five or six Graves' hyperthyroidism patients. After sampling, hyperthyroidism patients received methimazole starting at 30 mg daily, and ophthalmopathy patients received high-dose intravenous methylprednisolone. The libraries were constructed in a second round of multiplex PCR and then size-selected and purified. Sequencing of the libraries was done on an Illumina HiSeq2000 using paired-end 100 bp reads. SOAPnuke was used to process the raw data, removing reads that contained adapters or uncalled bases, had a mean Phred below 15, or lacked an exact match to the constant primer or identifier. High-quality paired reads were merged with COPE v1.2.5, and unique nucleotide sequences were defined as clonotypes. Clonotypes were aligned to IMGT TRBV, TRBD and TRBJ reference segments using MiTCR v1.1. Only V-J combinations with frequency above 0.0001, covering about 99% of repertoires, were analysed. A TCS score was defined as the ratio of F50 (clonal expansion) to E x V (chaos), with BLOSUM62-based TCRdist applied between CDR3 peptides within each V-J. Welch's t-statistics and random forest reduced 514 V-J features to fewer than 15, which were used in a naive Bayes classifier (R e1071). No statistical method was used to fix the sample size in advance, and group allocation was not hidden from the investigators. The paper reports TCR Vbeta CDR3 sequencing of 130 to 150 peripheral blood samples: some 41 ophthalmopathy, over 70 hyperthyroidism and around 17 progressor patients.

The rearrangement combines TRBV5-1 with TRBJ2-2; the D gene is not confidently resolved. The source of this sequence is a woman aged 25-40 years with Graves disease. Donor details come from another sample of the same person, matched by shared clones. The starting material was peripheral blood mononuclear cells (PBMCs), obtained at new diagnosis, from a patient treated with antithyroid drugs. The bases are TGCGCCAGCAGCTTGGAATTGGTCGTTGGAGCCCTCACCGGGGAGCTGTTTTTT. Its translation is CASSLELVVGALTGELFF.